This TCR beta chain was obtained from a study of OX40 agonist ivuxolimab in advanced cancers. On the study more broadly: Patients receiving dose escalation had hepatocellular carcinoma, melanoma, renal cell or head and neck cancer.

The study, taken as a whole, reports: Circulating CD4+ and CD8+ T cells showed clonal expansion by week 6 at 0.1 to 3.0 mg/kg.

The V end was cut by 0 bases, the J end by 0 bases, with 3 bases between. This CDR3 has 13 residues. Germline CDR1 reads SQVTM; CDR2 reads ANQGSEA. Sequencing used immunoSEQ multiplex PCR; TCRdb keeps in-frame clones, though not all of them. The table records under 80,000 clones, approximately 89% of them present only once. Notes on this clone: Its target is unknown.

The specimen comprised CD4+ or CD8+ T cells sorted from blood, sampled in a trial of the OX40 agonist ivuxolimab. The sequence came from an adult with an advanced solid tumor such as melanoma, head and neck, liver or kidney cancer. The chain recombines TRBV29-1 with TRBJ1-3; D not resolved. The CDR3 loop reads CSVEELSGNTIYF. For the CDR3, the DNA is TGCAGCGTTGAAGAACTCTCTGGAAACACCATATATTTT.